A single T cell receptor (beta chain) is shown here with its context. The CDR3 runs 14 residues. V was clipped by 5 bases and J by 8 bases, with 15 bases between them. Germline V gene data show CDR1 as PRHDT and CDR2 as FYEKMQ (reference sequence). The data belong to a study of T cell responses to AZD1222 COVID-19 vaccine. The method was immunoSEQ multiplex PCR; TCRdb's version includes in-frame clones alone and lacks a portion of them. The table shows about 220,000 clones, with 85% to 95% occurring only once. The sequences come from peripheral blood, collected on day 0 of MenACWY control vaccination. The clonotype was recovered from an adult in good health. The genes are TRBV13 and TRBJ1-4; D is possibly TRBD1 (5 bases). Here the CDR3 DNA reads TGTGCCAGCAGCCCCCAAAATAGGGGAGAAAAACTGTTTTTT. Its translation is CASSPQNRGEKLFF.